These T cell receptor beta chains were read from a single sample in a study of blood T cell repertoires in COVID-19. Produced via immunoSEQ multiplex PCR; TCRdb's table is partial and in-frame only. The sample comprises 250,000 to 300,000 clones, roughly 90% of which are singletons, and about 1.7% rests with the top ten. Sequencing was performed on PBMCs or T cells enriched from blood (not recorded which). Every receptor here comes from a middle-aged woman who had recovered from COVID-19. Each CDR3 is given with its conserved first and last residue. A D gene is named only where the DNA matches it firmly. Where a row states a size, it is once, few, many or the class of an expanded clone; other rows omit it.

v_gene: TRBV10-3
abundance: -
j_gene: TRBJ2-3
d_gene: TRBD2
CDR3nt: TGTGCCATCAGTGAGCTAGCGGGGGTCACAGATACGCAGTATTTT
CDR3aa: CAISELAGVTDTQYF

v_gene: TRBV6-2/TRBV6-3
abundance: -
j_gene: TRBJ2-1
d_gene: TRBD1
CDR3nt: TGTGCCAGCAGTTCCGACAGGGCCAATACTGCGGTTGAGCAGTTCTTC
CDR3aa: CASSSDRANTAVEQFF

v_gene: TRBV2
abundance: -
j_gene: TRBJ2-1
d_gene: TRBD2
CDR3nt: TGTGCCAGCAGTGGAGCAGCGGGAGGAAGGAATGAGCAGTTCTTC
CDR3aa: CASSGAAGGRNEQFF

v_gene: TRBV30
abundance: -
j_gene: TRBJ1-1
d_gene: -
CDR3nt: TGTGCCTGGTGCCCCCAGACCCGGCGGGTCACTGAAGCTTTCTTT
CDR3aa: CAWCPQTRRVTEAFF

v_gene: TRBV5-1
abundance: -
j_gene: TRBJ1-1
d_gene: -
CDR3nt: TGCGCCAGCAGCTTGTTTCAGGGCTTAGTCACTGAAGCTTTCTTT
CDR3aa: CASSLFQGLVTEAFF

v_gene: TRBV9
abundance: -
j_gene: TRBJ1-2
d_gene: -
CDR3nt: TGTGCCAGCAGCGTCGGCAGGGGATTGCGGGGCTACACCTTC
CDR3aa: CASSVGRGLRGYTF

v_gene: TRBV5-1
abundance: -
j_gene: TRBJ2-7
d_gene: -
CDR3nt: TGCGCCAGCAGCTTGGACGGGGACTACGAGCAGTACTTC
CDR3aa: CASSLDGDYEQYF

v_gene: TRBV30
abundance: -
j_gene: TRBJ1-5
d_gene: -
CDR3nt: TGTGCCTGGAGTCGAGTCGGTCAGCCCCAGCATTTT
CDR3aa: CAWSRVGQPQHF

v_gene: TRBV9
abundance: -
j_gene: TRBJ1-1
d_gene: -
CDR3nt: TGTGCCAGCAGCGTACGGGGGTTTGGAACTGAAGCTTTCTTT
CDR3aa: CASSVRGFGTEAFF

v_gene: TRBV7-9
abundance: -
j_gene: TRBJ1-2
d_gene: -
CDR3nt: TGTGCCAGCAGCTTACGGGGGGAGAGCACCTTC
CDR3aa: CASSLRGESTF

v_gene: TRBV4-2
abundance: -
j_gene: TRBJ2-7
d_gene: TRBD1
CDR3nt: TGTGCCAGCAGCCAGGGATCGGGACAGGGAGCCGAGCAGTACTTC
CDR3aa: CASSQGSGQGAEQYF

v_gene: TRBV3-1/TRBV3-2
abundance: -
j_gene: TRBJ1-1
d_gene: -
CDR3nt: TGTGCCAGCAAAAGGGGGGGGAACACTGAAGCTTTCTTT
CDR3aa: CASKRGGNTEAFF

v_gene: TRBV5-1
abundance: -
j_gene: TRBJ2-5
d_gene: -
CDR3nt: TGCGCCAGCAGCTTGGTTGAGGGATCCTCGGAGACCCAGTACTTC
CDR3aa: CASSLVEGSSETQYF

v_gene: TRBV7-9
abundance: -
j_gene: TRBJ1-2
d_gene: TRBD1
CDR3nt: TGTGCCAGCAGCCCCGGGACAGGGTTCTATGGCTACACCTTC
CDR3aa: CASSPGTGFYGYTF

v_gene: TRBV7-9
abundance: -
j_gene: TRBJ2-7
d_gene: TRBD1
CDR3nt: TGTGCCAGCGAACTCCGCCGGGACAGCTACGAGCAGTACTTC
CDR3aa: CASELRRDSYEQYF

v_gene: TRBV7-9
abundance: -
j_gene: TRBJ1-4
d_gene: TRBD1
CDR3nt: TGTGCCAGCAGCCCGCAGGGGGTCCCTAATGAAAAACTGTTTTTT
CDR3aa: CASSPQGVPNEKLFF

v_gene: TRBV10-2
abundance: once
j_gene: TRBJ2-7
d_gene: -
CDR3nt: TGCGCCAGCAGTGATTTCCCGGCGGGGAGCTCCTACGAGCAGTACTTC
CDR3aa: CASSDFPAGSSYEQYF

v_gene: TRBV18
abundance: -
j_gene: TRBJ2-7
d_gene: -
CDR3nt: TGTGCCAGCTCACCGCTAGGGGGGGGCGCACAGGACGAGCAGTACTTC
CDR3aa: CASSPLGGGAQDEQYF

v_gene: TRBV4-3
abundance: -
j_gene: TRBJ2-1
d_gene: -
CDR3nt: TGCGCCAGCAGCCGAGGAGGTGAGCAGTTCTTC
CDR3aa: CASSRGGEQFF

v_gene: TRBV11-2
abundance: -
j_gene: TRBJ1-6
d_gene: TRBD1
CDR3nt: TGTGCCAGCAGCGGGGACAGGGGGAGGTGGAATTCACCCCTCCACTTT
CDR3aa: CASSGDRGRWNSPLHF

v_gene: TRBV10-1
abundance: -
j_gene: TRBJ1-1
d_gene: TRBD1
CDR3nt: TGCGCCAGCCGGGGACAGACGAACACTGAAGCTTTCTTT
CDR3aa: CASRGQTNTEAFF

v_gene: TRBV2
abundance: many
j_gene: TRBJ2-5
d_gene: TRBD1
CDR3nt: TGTGCCAGCAGTGACCCGGGACAGGGGATGGAGACCCAGTACTTC
CDR3aa: CASSDPGQGMETQYF

v_gene: TRBV27
abundance: -
j_gene: TRBJ1-2
d_gene: -
CDR3nt: TGTGCCAGCAGTTTATGGGCGGGGCGCAACTATGGCTACACCTTC
CDR3aa: CASSLWAGRNYGYTF

v_gene: TRBV7-3
abundance: -
j_gene: TRBJ2-3
d_gene: -
CDR3nt: TGTGCCAGCAGCTACGAGCCTTCCACAGATACGCAGTATTTT
CDR3aa: CASSYEPSTDTQYF

v_gene: TRBV5-1
abundance: -
j_gene: TRBJ1-1
d_gene: -
CDR3nt: TGCGCCAGCAGCTTGGGGCCTGGACTCGAAGCTTTCTTT
CDR3aa: CASSLGPGLEAFF

v_gene: TRBV12-5
abundance: -
j_gene: TRBJ1-4
d_gene: TRBD1
CDR3nt: TGTGCTAGTGGTTTGGTACTAGGTGCAGGGGGGGAAAAACTGTTTTTT
CDR3aa: CASGLVLGAGGEKLFF

v_gene: TRBV5-8
abundance: -
j_gene: TRBJ1-3
d_gene: -
CDR3nt: TGTGCCAGCAGCTTGGCTGTTCTTAGCTCTGGAAACACCATATATTTT
CDR3aa: CASSLAVLSSGNTIYF

v_gene: TRBV11-3
abundance: -
j_gene: TRBJ2-1
d_gene: TRBD2
CDR3nt: TGTGCCAGCAGCCCCAGTGGACTAGCGGGAGTCAATGAGCAGTTCTTC
CDR3aa: CASSPSGLAGVNEQFF

v_gene: TRBV5-1
abundance: -
j_gene: TRBJ2-1
d_gene: TRBD2
CDR3nt: TGCGCCAGCAGCTTGGTCTCCAGCGGGGGGGTAAATGAGCAGTTCTTC
CDR3aa: CASSLVSSGGVNEQFF

v_gene: TRBV5-1
abundance: -
j_gene: TRBJ2-3
d_gene: -
CDR3nt: TGCGCCAGCAGACCACCGGGACACCGCACAGATACGCAGTATTTT
CDR3aa: CASRPPGHRTDTQYF

v_gene: TRBV2
abundance: -
j_gene: TRBJ1-5
d_gene: -
CDR3nt: TGTGCCAGCAGTGGGCTCGGAGGGGTAGGGACCTATAGCAATCAGCCCCAGCATTTT
CDR3aa: CASSGLGGVGTYSNQPQHF

v_gene: TRBV7-3
abundance: -
j_gene: TRBJ2-1
d_gene: TRBD2
CDR3nt: TGTGCCAGCAGCTTACTAGCGGATTCTTGGAATGAGCAGTTCTTC
CDR3aa: CASSLLADSWNEQFF

v_gene: TRBV24-1
abundance: -
j_gene: TRBJ2-2
d_gene: TRBD1
CDR3nt: TGTGCCACCAGGGGACAGGGGGAAACCGGGGAGCTGTTTTTT
CDR3aa: CATRGQGETGELFF

v_gene: TRBV9
abundance: once
j_gene: TRBJ2-7
d_gene: -
CDR3nt: TGTGCCAGCAGCCCCCGGGGAAACCCGGGGTACGAGCAGTACTTC
CDR3aa: CASSPRGNPGYEQYF

v_gene: TRBV5-1
abundance: -
j_gene: TRBJ2-7
d_gene: TRBD1
CDR3nt: TGCGCCAGCAGCTTGGAAACCTGGACAGGTTGGGCCTCCTACGAGCAGTACTTC
CDR3aa: CASSLETWTGWASYEQYF

v_gene: TRBV18
abundance: -
j_gene: TRBJ1-2
d_gene: TRBD1
CDR3nt: TGTGCCAGCTCACGTAATCATGAGGACAGGGACGGCTACACCTTC
CDR3aa: CASSRNHEDRDGYTF

v_gene: TRBV18
abundance: -
j_gene: TRBJ2-1
d_gene: -
CDR3nt: TGTGCCAGCTCACCACTCGGTCCAGCGAGCTCCTACAATGAGCAGTTCTTC
CDR3aa: CASSPLGPASSYNEQFF

v_gene: TRBV20-1
abundance: -
j_gene: TRBJ2-7
d_gene: -
CDR3nt: TGCAGTGCTAGTGCAGGGCTCGTCTACGAGCAGTACTTC
CDR3aa: CSASAGLVYEQYF

v_gene: TRBV9
abundance: -
j_gene: TRBJ1-5
d_gene: TRBD1
CDR3nt: TGTGCCAGCAGCGTAGGGACAGGAGGGCAGCCCCAGCATTTT
CDR3aa: CASSVGTGGQPQHF

v_gene: TRBV25-1
abundance: -
j_gene: TRBJ1-2
d_gene: -
CDR3nt: TGTGCCAGCAGTGATGCGTTGGGACTCTATGGCTACACCTTC
CDR3aa: CASSDALGLYGYTF